This TCR beta chain was identified during a study of blood T cell repertoires in COVID-19. The wider study: The cDNA or gDNA used as material had been derived from T cells, B-cell-depleted T cells, or PBMCs.

Produced via immunoSEQ multiplex PCR; TCRdb's table is partial and in-frame only. The table includes tens of thousands of clones, roughly 80% detected once. CDR3 size: 17 residues. CDR1 is WSHSY, CDR2 SAAADI, per germline. V dropped 3 bases and J dropped 5 bases, with 19 bases sitting between them. The sample taken for sequencing was peripheral blood. The TCR comes from a human donor in a cohort sampled during active COVID-19. This chain links TRBV10-2 with TRBJ1-4; D perhaps matches TRBD1 (6 bases). CDR3 in amino acids: CASSDIDNGQKNEKLFF. The CDR3 DNA reads TGCGCCAGCAGTGACATAGACAACGGACAGAAAAATGAAAAACTGTTTTTT.